A single sample is the source of the 17 T cell receptor beta chains below, sequenced in a study of PD-1 and CTLA-4 blockade in melanoma. Measured with immunoSEQ multiplex PCR; TCRdb has only the in-frame clones, and not every one. This sample has approximately 17,000 clones; about 71% occur once, and the top ten carry 13% to 15%. This material consisted of CD8+ T cells from peripheral blood, taken from a patient given anti-PD-1 treatment. The origin of the receptors is a human donor with melanoma.

The gene calls are TRBV27 and TRBJ2-5; weak D call: TRBD1 (6 bases). V was shortened by 3 bases and J by 1 base, with 9 bases between the two germline ends. The CDR3 sequence is 14 residues long. Germline V CDR1 and CDR2: MNHEY, SMNVEV (reference sequence). CDR3 DNA: TGTGCCAGCAGTTTGTTGACAGGCCAAGAGACCCAGTACTTC. Protein: CASSLLTGQETQYF.

The chain has TRBV2 and TRBJ1-1, with unresolved D. The CDR3 has 12 residues. The germline V gene encodes CDR1 SNHLY and CDR2 FYNNEI. Trimming took off 6 bases at V and 1 base at J, with 6 bases between the two ends. CDR3 amino acids: CASRGGNTEAFF. The DNA of the CDR3 is TGTGCCAGCAGGGGCGGGAACACTGAAGCTTTCTTT.

The V and J genes are TRBV7-9 and TRBJ2-1, with TRBD1 matching over 10 bases. Germline CDR1 is SEHNR and CDR2 is FQNEAQ (reference sequence). This CDR3 is built from 15 residues. V trimming: 5 bases; J trimming: 4 bases; junction bases outside the gene matches: 5. The CDR3 DNA is TGTGCCAGCAGCCCGCCGGGACAGGGGTACAATGAGCAGTTCTTC. It is translated as CASSPPGQGYNEQFF.

The V and J genes are TRBV3-1 (or the pseudogene TRBV3-2) and TRBJ1-1; D uncertain. Trimming stripped 0 bases from V and 0 bases from J, with 14 bases between. The germline V gene has CDR1 LGHDT and CDR2 YNNKEL (reference sequence). The CDR3 is 17 amino acids. The CDR3 nucleotides read TGTGCCAGCAGCCAAGAGTTAACGGCCAGCCTGAACACTGAAGCTTTCTTT. Translated: CASSQELTASLNTEAFF.

The chain couples TRBV7-9 to TRBJ1-2; 7 nucleotides align to TRBD1. This CDR3 has 15 amino acids. Germline V gives CDR1 SEHNR, CDR2 FQNEAQ (reference sequence). The J segment lost 8 bases and the V segment lost 1 base, leaving 10 bases of the junction unmatched. The CDR3: CASSLGQGIYEGYTF. CDR3 sequence (DNA): TGTGCCAGCAGCTTAGGACAGGGTATCTATGAAGGCTACACCTTC.

The V call is TRBV27, the J call TRBJ2-2; unclear D gene. Germline CDR1 reads MNHEY; CDR2 reads SMNVEV (reference sequence). Trimming removed 3 bases at V and 5 bases at J, with 7 bases between. This CDR3 is 13 amino acids long. The CDR3 sequence is CASSFGGTGELFF. The CDR3 DNA reads TGTGCCAGCAGTTTCGGTGGGACCGGGGAGCTGTTTTTT.

Only one count was recorded for this clone. The V call is TRBV29-1, the J call TRBJ1-1, with D unresolved. The germline gives CDR1 SQVTM, CDR2 ANQGSEA. The CDR3 is made up of 12 amino acids. The V gene lost 0 bases and the J gene lost 1 base, with 3 bases spanning the gap. The DNA of the CDR3 is TGCAGCGTTGAAGAAGCGAACACTGAAGCTTTCTTT. Amino acid sequence: CSVEEANTEAFF.

The chain employs TRBV4-2 and TRBJ2-7; 10 nucleotides line up with TRBD2. Germline V gene data show CDR1 as LGHNA and CDR2 as YNFKEQ. V shed 0 bases, J shed 3 bases, and the junction held 2 bases outside the gene matches. The CDR3 has 15 residues. Here the CDR3 DNA reads TGTGCCAGCAGCCAAGAAGCTAGCGGGAGCTACGAGCAGTACTTC. Residues: CASSQEASGSYEQYF.

The chain carries TRBV6-5 and TRBJ1-2; possible D gene TRBD1, 6 bases. Germline V gives CDR1 MNHEY, CDR2 SVGAGI. This CDR3 region has 13 residues. V gave up 0 bases and J gave up 7 bases, with 9 bases separating them. The CDR3: CASSYSNRAGYTF. The CDR3 coding sequence is TGTGCCAGCAGTTACTCGAACAGGGCTGGCTACACCTTC.

The rearrangement links TRBV7-9 to TRBJ1-4, with TRBD1 identical over 8 bases. CDR1 is SEHNR and CDR2 is FQNEAQ in the germline V gene (reference sequence). After removal of 2 bases from V and 5 bases from J, the junction contained 7 bases not matched to a gene. There are 16 residues in the CDR3. This CDR3 reads CASSLYDRGPNEKLFF. The CDR3 DNA reads TGTGCCAGCAGCTTATACGACAGGGGTCCGAATGAAAAACTGTTTTTT.

The chain combines TRBV7-2 with TRBJ1-5; D gene unclear. CDR1 and CDR2 (germline): SGHTA, FQGNSA. The length of the CDR3 is 17 residues. Trimming removed 2 bases at V and 1 base at J, with 15 bases between. The CDR3 reads CASSLLRTGFSNQPQHF. In DNA, the CDR3 is TGTGCCAGCAGCTTATTGAGGACCGGCTTCAGCAATCAGCCCCAGCATTTT.

In its sample, this clone was seen a few times. The V gene is TRBV7-9, the J gene TRBJ2-7, with TRBD1 as a possible D gene (6 bases). Germline values: CDR1 SEHNR, CDR2 FQNEAQ (reference sequence). The CDR3 loop spans 14 amino acids. V dropped 5 bases and J dropped 3 bases, with 14 bases sitting between them. CDR3 in DNA: TGTGCCAGCAGCCTCTCCGGGACACACTACGAGCAGTACTTC. The encoded protein is CASSLSGTHYEQYF.

The chain couples TRBV6-2 or TRBV6-3 to TRBJ1-1, with D maybe TRBD1 (6 bases). Germline V CDR1 and CDR2: MNHEY, SVGEGT. The V gene lost 5 bases and the J gene lost 4 bases, with 14 bases spanning the gap. This CDR3 contains 14 residues. The CDR3 spells CASSTLRGTTEAFF. CDR3 in DNA: TGTGCCAGCAGTACACTCAGGGGAACCACTGAAGCTTTCTTT.

This clone was detected once. One junction end disagrees with the germline gene, perhaps due to a read error. The CDR3 loop is CASSFGPSTDTQYF. The CDR3 DNA is TGTGCTAGCAGCTTCGGGCCAAGCACAGATACGCAGTATTTT. The chain joins TRBV7-7 to TRBJ2-3; no clear D. The CDR3 is 14 residues long. Germline loops: CDR1 SSHAT, CDR2 FNYEAQ (reference sequence). Using reference TRBV7-7 and TRBJ2-3 for the parts outside the CDR3, the full variable domain is GAGVSQSPRYKVTKRGQDVTLRCDPISSHATLYWYQQALGQGPEFLTYFNYEAQPDKSGLPSDRFSAERPEGSISTLTIQRTEQRDSAMYRCASSFGPSTDTQYFGPGTRLTVL.

V is TRBV7-8 and J is TRBJ1-1; no clear D. CDR1 and CDR2 (germline): SGHVS, FQNEAQ. Trimming left V 2 bases short and J 4 bases short, with 8 bases between. The CDR3 extends over 13 amino acids. The CDR3 DNA follows: TGTGCCAGCAGCTTACACCGGGGCACTGAAGCTTTCTTT. Translated, it gives CASSLHRGTEAFF.

This clone was observed a handful of times. The chain is built from TRBV29-1 and TRBJ1-4, with unresolved D. The CDR3 length is 10 residues. V lost 4 bases to trimming and J lost 11 bases, with 8 bases between them. Germline V lookup: CDR1 SQVTM, CDR2 ANQGSEA. The CDR3 DNA is TGCAGCGTTGTTGTGGAGAAACTGTTTTTT. Protein product: CSVVVEKLFF. The full variable domain, completed using reference TRBV29-1 and TRBJ1-4, is SAVISQKPSRDICQRGTSLTIQCQVDSQVTMMFWYRQQPGQSLTLIATANQGSEATYESGFVIDKFPISRPNLTFSTLTVSNMSPEDSSIYLCSVVVEKLFFGSGTQLSVL.

This chain connects TRBV29-1 to TRBJ2-7; D may match TRBD1 or TRBD2 (7 bases each). V gave up 4 bases and J gave up 4 bases, with 20 bases separating them. This CDR3 contains 15 residues. Per the germline V gene, CDR1 is SQVTM and CDR2 is ANQGSEA. The DNA of the CDR3 is TGCAGCGTTGCCCCCGCAGGGGGGGACCCTTACGAGCAGTACTTC. Encoded protein: CSVAPAGGDPYEQYF.